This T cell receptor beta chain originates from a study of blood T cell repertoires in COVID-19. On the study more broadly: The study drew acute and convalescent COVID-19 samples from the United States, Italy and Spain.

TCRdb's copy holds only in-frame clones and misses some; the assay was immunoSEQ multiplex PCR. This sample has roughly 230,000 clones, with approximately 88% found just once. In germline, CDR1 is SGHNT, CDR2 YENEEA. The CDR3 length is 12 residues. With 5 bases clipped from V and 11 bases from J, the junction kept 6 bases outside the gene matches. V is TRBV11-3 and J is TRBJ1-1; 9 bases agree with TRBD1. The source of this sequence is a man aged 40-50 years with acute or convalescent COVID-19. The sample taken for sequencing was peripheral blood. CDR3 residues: CASSDRDRAAFF. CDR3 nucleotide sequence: TGTGCCAGCAGCGACCGGGACAGGGCTGCTTTCTTT.